The 4 T cell receptor beta chains below all came from one sample that was sequenced in a study of CD8 T cells in Susac syndrome. Random-hexamer reverse transcription was applied to roughly 0.5 to 1 ug RNA. Using its own MiXCR run on the immunoSEQ multiplex PCR reads, TCRdb lists one record per CDR3 protein. The sample has hundreds of thousands of distinct CDR3 sequences, around 90% seen once. The sample was CD8+ T cells from PBMCs. These receptors were obtained from a human donor with multiple sclerosis.

This sequence joins TRBV9 and TRBJ1-2; D ambiguous. This CDR3 is 12 amino acids long. The V and J ends lost 0 bases and 8 bases respectively, with 8 bases between them. Germline values: CDR1 SGDLS, CDR2 YYNGEE. CDR3: CASSVGTRGYTF. CDR3 bases: TGTGCCAGCAGCGTAGGTACGCGGGGCTACACCTTC.

As DNA, the CDR3 is TGTGCCAGCAGTCCCCGGGATGCGTCCTACAATGAGCAGTTCTTC. Its translation is CASSPRDASYNEQFF. The chain carries TRBV27 and TRBJ2-1; D is perhaps TRBD2 (5 bases). The CDR3 sequence is 15 residues long. Trimming cost V 5 bases and J 1 base, with 12 bases left between them. Per germline, CDR1 MNHEY and CDR2 SMNVEV (reference sequence).

This clonotype appeared a few times. The rearrangement links TRBV10-3 to TRBJ2-1, with D unclear. The CDR3 runs 11 residues. Germline V CDR1 and CDR2: ENHRY, SYGVKD. V lost 0 bases and J lost 7, with 1 base in between. The CDR3 sequence is CAISESNEQFF. The DNA of the CDR3 is TGTGCCATCAGTGAGTCGAATGAGCAGTTCTTC.

The chain joins TRBV28 to TRBJ2-5, with D possibly TRBD2 on 6 matching bases. Trimming stripped 2 bases from V and 5 bases from J, with 9 bases between. This CDR3 has 13 residues. CDR1 MDHEN and CDR2 SYDVKM come from the germline V gene. The CDR3 bases are TGTGCCAGCAGTTTAATTCGGGGGGAGACCCAGTACTTC. Its protein is CASSLIRGETQYF.